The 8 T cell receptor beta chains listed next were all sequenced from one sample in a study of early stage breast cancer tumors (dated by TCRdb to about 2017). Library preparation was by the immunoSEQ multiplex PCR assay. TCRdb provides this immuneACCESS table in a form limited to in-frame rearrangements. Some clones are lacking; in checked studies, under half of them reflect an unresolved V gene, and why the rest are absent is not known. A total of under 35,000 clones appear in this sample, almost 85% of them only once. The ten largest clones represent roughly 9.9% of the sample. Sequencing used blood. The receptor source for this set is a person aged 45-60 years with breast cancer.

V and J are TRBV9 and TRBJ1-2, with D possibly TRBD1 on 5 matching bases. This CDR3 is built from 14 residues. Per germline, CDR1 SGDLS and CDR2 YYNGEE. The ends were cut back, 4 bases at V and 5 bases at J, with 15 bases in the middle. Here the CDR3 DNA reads TGTGCCAGCAGCACCCGGGGGGATTTTTATGGCTACACCTTC. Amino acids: CASSTRGDFYGYTF.

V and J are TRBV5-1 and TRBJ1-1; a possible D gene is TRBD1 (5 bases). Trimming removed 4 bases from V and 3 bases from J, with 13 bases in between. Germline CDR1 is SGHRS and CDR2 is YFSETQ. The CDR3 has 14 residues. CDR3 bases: TGCGCCAGCAGCGGGCAGGGTACGGACACTGAAGCTTTCTTT. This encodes CASSGQGTDTEAFF.

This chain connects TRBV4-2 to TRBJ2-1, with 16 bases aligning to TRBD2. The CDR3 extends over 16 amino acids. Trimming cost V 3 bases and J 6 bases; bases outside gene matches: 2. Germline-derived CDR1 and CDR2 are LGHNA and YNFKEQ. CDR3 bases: TGTGCCAGCAGCCAGGGGACTAGCGGGGGGGGCAATGAGCAGTTCTTC. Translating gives CASSQGTSGGGNEQFF.

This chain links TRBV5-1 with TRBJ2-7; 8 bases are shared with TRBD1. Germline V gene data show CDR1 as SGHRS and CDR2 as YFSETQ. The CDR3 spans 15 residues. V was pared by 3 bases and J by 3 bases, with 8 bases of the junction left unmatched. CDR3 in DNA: TGCGCCAGCAGCTATAGGACAGGGTCCGTCTACGAGCAGTACTTC. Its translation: CASSYRTGSVYEQYF.

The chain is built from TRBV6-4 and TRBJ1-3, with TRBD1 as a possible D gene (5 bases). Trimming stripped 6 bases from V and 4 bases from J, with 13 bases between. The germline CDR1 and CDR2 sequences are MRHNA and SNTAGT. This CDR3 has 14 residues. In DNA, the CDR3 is TGTGCCAGCAGACGCAGGGTGTGGGGAAACACCATATATTTT. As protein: CASRRRVWGNTIYF.

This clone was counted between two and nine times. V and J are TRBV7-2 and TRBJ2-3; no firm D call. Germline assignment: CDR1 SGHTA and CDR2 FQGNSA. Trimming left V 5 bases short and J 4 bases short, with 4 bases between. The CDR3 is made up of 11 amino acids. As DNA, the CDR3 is TGTGCCAGCAGCATCGCAGATACGCAGTATTTT. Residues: CASSIADTQYF. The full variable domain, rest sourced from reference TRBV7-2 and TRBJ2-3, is GAGVSQSPSNKVTEKGKDVELRCDPISGHTALYWYRQSLGQGLEFLIYFQGNSAPDKSGLPSDRFSAERTGGSVSTLTIQRTQQEDSAVYLCASSIADTQYFGPGTRLTVL.

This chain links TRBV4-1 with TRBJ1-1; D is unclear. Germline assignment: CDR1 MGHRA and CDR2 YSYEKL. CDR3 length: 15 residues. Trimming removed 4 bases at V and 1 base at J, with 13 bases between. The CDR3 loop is CASSPYVTENTEAFF. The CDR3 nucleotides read TGCGCCAGCAGCCCTTATGTTACAGAGAACACTGAAGCTTTCTTT.

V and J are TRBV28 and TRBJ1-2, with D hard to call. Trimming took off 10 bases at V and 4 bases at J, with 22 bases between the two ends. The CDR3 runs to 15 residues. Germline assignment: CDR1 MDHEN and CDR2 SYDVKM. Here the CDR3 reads CATVEASGRSYGYTF. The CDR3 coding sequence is TGTGCCACCGTAGAAGCGTCCGGACGGTCCTATGGCTACACCTTC.